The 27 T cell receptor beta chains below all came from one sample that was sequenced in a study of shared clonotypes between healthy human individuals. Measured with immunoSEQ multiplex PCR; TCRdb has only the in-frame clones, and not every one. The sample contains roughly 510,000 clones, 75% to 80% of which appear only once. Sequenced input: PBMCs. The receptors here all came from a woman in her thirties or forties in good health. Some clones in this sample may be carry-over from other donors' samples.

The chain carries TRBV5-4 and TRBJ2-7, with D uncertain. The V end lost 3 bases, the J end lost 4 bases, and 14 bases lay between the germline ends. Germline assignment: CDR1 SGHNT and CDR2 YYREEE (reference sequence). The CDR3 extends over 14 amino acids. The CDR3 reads CASSSGGVAYEQYF. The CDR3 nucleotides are TGTGCCAGCAGCTCCGGCGGAGTTGCATACGAGCAGTACTTC.

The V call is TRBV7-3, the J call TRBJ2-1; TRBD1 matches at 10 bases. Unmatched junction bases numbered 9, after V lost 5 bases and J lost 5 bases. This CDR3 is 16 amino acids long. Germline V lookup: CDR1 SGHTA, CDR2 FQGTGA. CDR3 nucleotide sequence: TGTGCCAGCAGCCTTGACAGGGGACAGGGGAACAATGAGCAGTTCTTC. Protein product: CASSLDRGQGNNEQFF.

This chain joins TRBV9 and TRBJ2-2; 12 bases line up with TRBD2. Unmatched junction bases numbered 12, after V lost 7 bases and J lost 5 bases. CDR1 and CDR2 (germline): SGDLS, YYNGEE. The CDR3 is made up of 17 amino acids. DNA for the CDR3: TGTGCCAGCTCTCCGGGACTAGCGGGTTCGGGGACCGGGGAGCTGTTTTTT. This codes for CASSPGLAGSGTGELFF. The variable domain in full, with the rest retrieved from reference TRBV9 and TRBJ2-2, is DSGVTQTPKHLITATGQRVTLRCSPRSGDLSVYWYQQSLDQGLQFLIQYYNGEERAKGNILERFSAQQFPDLHSELNLSSLELGDSALYFCASSPGLAGSGTGELFFGEGSRLTVL.

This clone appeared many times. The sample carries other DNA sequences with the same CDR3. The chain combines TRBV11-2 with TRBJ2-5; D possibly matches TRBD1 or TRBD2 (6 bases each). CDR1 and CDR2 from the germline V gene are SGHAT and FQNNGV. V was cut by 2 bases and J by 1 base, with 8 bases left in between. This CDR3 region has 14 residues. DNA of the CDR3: TGTGCCAGCAGCTTAAGGGGGGTCCAAGAGACCCAGTACTTC. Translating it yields CASSLRGVQETQYF.

CDR3 DNA sequence: TGTGCCAGCAGCGCACTGGACAGGGGAAACACTGAAGCTTTCTTT. Protein: CASSALDRGNTEAFF. The J gene is TRBJ1-1, the V gene TRBV7-2, with 9 bases lining up with TRBD1. Looked up from germline, CDR1 is SGHTA and CDR2 is FQGNSA. The CDR3 spans 15 residues. Trimming took 5 bases from V and 2 from J; bases not matched to a gene: 6.

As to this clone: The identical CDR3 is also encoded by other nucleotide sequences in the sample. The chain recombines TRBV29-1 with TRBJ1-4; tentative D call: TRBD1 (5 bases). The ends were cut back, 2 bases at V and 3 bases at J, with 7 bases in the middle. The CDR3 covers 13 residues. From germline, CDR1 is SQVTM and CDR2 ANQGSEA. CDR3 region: CSVETGPNEKLFF. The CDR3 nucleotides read TGCAGCGTTGAAACGGGGCCTAATGAAAAACTGTTTTTT.

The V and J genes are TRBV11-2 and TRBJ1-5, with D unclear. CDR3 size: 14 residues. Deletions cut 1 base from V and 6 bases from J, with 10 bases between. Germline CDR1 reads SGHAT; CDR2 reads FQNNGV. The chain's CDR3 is CASSLGGRGQPQHF. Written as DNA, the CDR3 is TGTGCCAGCAGCTTAGGAGGGCGCGGTCAGCCCCAGCATTTT.

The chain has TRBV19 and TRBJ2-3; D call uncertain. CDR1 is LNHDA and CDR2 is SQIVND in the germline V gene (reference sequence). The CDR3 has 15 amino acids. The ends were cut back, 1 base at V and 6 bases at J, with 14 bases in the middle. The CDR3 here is CASSIGWPPGDTQYF. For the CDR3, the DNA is TGTGCCAGTAGTATAGGATGGCCCCCTGGGGATACGCAGTATTTT. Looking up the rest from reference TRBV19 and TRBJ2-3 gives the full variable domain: DGGITQSPKYLFRKEGQNVTLSCEQNLNHDAMYWYRQDPGQGLRLIYYSQIVNDFQKGDIAEGYSVSREKKESFPLTVTSAQKNPTAFYLCASSIGWPPGDTQYFGPGTRLTVL.

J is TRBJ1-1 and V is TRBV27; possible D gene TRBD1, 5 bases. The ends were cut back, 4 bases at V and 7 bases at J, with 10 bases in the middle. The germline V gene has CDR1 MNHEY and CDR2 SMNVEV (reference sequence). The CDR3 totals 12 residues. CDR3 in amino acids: CASSSGDSEAFF. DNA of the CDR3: TGTGCCAGCAGTTCTGGAGACAGTGAAGCTTTCTTT.

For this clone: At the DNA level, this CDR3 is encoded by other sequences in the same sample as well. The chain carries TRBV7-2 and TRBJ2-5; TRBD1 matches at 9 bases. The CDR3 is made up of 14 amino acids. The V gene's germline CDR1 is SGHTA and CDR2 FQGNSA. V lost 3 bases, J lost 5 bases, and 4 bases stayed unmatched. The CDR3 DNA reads TGTGCCAGCAGCTTCAACAGGGGGCGGGAGACCCAGTACTTC. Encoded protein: CASSFNRGRETQYF.

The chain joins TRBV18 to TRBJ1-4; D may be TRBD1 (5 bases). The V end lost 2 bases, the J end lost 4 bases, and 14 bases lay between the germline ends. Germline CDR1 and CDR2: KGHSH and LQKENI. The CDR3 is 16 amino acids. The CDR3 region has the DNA TGTGCCAGCTCACCATTCGGGTCCGGGGGTAATGAAAAACTGTTTTTT. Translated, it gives CASSPFGSGGNEKLFF.

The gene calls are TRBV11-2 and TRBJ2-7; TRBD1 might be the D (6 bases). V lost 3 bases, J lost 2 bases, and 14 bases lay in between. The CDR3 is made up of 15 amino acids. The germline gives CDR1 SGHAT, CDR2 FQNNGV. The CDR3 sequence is CASSFRSQGPYEQYF. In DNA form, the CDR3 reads TGTGCCAGCAGCTTCCGTAGCCAGGGGCCCTACGAGCAGTACTTC. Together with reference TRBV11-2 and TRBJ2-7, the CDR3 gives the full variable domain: EAGVAQSPRYKIIEKRQSVAFWCNPISGHATLYWYQQILGQGPKLLIQFQNNGVVDDSQLPKDRFSAERLKGVDSTLKIQPAKLEDSAVYLCASSFRSQGPYEQYFGPGTRLTVT.

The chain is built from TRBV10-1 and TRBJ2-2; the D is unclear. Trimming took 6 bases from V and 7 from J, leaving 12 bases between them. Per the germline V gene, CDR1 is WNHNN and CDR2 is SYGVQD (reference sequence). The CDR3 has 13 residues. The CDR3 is CASRSWPGGELFF. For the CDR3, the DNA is TGCGCCAGCAGATCTTGGCCGGGCGGGGAGCTGTTTTTT.

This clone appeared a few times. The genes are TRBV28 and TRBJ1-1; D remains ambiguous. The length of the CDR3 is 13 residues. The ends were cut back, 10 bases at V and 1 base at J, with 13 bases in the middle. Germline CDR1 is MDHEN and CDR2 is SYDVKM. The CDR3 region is CATLVRGNTEAFF. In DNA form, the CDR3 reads TGTGCCACCCTTGTTCGGGGGAACACTGAAGCTTTCTTT.

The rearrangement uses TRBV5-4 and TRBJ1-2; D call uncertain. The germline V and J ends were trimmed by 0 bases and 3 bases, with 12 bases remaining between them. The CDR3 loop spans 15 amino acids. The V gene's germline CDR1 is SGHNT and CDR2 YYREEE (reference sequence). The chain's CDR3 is CASSLDEGGHYGYTF. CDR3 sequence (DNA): TGTGCCAGCAGCTTGGATGAGGGAGGGCACTATGGCTACACCTTC.

CDR3 region: CASSTSRDTEAFF. CDR3 DNA: TGTGCCAGTAGTACCTCCCGCGACACTGAAGCTTTCTTT. The rearrangement links TRBV19 to TRBJ1-1, with D uncertain. V was cut by 4 bases and J by 3 bases, with 9 bases left in between. CDR1 is LNHDA, CDR2 SQIVND, per germline (reference sequence). The CDR3 sequence is 13 residues long.

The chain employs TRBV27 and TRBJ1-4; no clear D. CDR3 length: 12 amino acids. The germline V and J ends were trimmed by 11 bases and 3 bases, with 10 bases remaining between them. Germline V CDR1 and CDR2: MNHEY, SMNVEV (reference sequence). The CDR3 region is CASGIANEKLFF. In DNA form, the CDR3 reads TGTGCCTCGGGTATCGCTAATGAAAAACTGTTTTTT.

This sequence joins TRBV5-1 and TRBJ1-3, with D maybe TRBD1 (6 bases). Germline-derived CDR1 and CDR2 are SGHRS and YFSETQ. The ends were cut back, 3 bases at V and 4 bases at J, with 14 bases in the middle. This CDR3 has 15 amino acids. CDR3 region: CASSSTGYSGNTIYF. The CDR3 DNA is TGCGCCAGCAGCTCAACAGGGTACTCCGGAAACACCATATATTTT.

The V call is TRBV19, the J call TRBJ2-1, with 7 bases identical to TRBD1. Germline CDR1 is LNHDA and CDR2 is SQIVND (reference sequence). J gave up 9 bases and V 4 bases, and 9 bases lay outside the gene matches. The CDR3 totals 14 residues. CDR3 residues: CASSRLKGAVEQFF. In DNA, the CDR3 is TGTGCCAGTAGTAGATTAAAGGGGGCGGTTGAGCAGTTCTTC.

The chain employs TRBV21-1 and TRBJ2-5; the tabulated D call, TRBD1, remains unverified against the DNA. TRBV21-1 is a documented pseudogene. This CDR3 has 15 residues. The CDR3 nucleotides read TGTGCCAGCAGCAGAGACCGCAGGGCGGCAGAGACCCAGTACTTC. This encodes CASSRDRRAAETQYF.

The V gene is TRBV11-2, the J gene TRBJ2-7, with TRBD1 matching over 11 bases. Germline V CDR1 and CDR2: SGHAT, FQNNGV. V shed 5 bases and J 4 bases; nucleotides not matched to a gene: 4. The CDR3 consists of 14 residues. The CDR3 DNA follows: TGTGCCAGCAGCCGGGGACAGGGGGGTTACGAGCAGTACTTC. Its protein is CASSRGQGGYEQYF.

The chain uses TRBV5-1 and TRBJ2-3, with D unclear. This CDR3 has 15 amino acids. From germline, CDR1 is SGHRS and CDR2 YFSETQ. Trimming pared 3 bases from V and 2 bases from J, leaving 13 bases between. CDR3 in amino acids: CASSSRTDNTDTQYF. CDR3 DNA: TGCGCCAGCAGCTCCAGGACCGATAACACAGATACGCAGTATTTT.

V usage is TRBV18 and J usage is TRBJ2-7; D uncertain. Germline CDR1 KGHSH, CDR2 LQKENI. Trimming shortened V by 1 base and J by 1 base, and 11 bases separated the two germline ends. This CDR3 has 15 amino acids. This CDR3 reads CASSPLGIRSYEQYF. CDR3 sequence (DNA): TGTGCCAGCTCACCACTGGGGATTCGATCCTACGAGCAGTACTTC.

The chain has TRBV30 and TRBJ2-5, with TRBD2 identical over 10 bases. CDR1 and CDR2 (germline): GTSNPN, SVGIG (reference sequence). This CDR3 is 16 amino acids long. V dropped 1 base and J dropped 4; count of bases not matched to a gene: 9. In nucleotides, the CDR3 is TGTGCCTGGAGTGGAGGGGTAGCGGGAGGAGGAGAGACCCAGTACTTC. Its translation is CAWSGGVAGGGETQYF.

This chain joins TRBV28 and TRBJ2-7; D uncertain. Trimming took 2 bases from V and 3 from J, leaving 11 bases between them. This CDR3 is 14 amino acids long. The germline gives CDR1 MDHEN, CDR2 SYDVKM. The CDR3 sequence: CASSLGLNIYEQYF. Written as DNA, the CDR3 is TGTGCCAGCAGTTTAGGGCTAAATATCTACGAGCAGTACTTC.

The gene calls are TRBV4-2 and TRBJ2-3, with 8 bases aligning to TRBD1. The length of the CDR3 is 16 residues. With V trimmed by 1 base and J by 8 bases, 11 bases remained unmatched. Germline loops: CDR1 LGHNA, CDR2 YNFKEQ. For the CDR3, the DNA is TGTGCCAGCAGCCAAGCACGGGGGCAGGGGGCGTTTACGCAGTATTTT. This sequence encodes CASSQARGQGAFTQYF.

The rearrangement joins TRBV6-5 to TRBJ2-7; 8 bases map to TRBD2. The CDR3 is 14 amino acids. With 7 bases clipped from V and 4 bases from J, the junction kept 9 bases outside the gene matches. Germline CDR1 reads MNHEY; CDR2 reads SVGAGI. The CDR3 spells CASTTGLGLYEQYF. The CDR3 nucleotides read TGTGCCAGCACAACGGGACTAGGCCTTTACGAGCAGTACTTC.